The rows below give T cell receptor beta chains drawn from one sample of a study of T-cell memory formation after mild COVID-19. A single record per CDR3 protein comes from TCRdb applying MiXCR to the 5' RACE reads. The table has 300,000 to 400,000 distinct CDR3 sequences, 15% to 20% seen once; the top ten hold 20% to 25%. Material for sequencing was PBMCs or a T cell subset sorted from them (not recorded which). Receptors originate from a man in his late teens or twenties who had mild COVID-19 (a few samples of this study predate the infection). Cell type and time point are not known. Both conserved end residues are part of each CDR3. A D gene is named only where the DNA matches it firmly. For some rows the clone size is stated as once, few or many, or as a class when expanded; others skip it.

v_gene	abundance	d_gene	len	j_gene	CDR3nt	CDR3aa
TRBV12-3/TRBV12-4	NA	NA	15	TRBJ2-2	TGTGCCAGCAGTTTATCTCCCAGTGGCACCGGGGAGCTGTTTTTT	CASSLSPSGTGELFF
TRBV9	NA	TRBD1	14	TRBJ2-2	TGTGCCAGCAGGTTCTCACAGGGGACCGGGGAGCTGTTTTTT	CASRFSQGTGELFF
TRBV12-3/TRBV12-4	NA	TRBD1	15	TRBJ2-1	TGTGCCAGCAGTGAACCCGGGACAGGGCACAATGAGCAGTTCTTC	CASSEPGTGHNEQFF
TRBV24-1	NA	TRBD1	14	TRBJ1-2	TGTGCCACCAGTGACGGGGGACAGAACTATGGCTACACCTTC	CATSDGGQNYGYTF
TRBV12-3/TRBV12-4	many	NA	15	TRBJ2-1	TGTGCCAGCAGTTTTATCCTAGTTGGACGGTCCAGGCAGTTCTTC	CASSFILVGRSRQFF
TRBV5-1	NA	NA	14	TRBJ2-1	TGCGCCAGCAGGTCTACAGGGCTGGGGAATGAGCAGTTCTTC	CASRSTGLGNEQFF
TRBV6-1	NA	NA	14	TRBJ1-5	TGTGCCAGCAGTGAGACAATGGGCGTCCACCCCCAGCATTTT	CASSETMGVHPQHF
TRBV7-2	NA	NA	15	TRBJ2-7	TGTGCCAGCAGCTTAGGTGGGCAGACCTACTACGAGCAGTACTTC	CASSLGGQTYYEQYF
TRBV29-1	NA	NA	12	TRBJ2-5	TGCAGCGTTGAAGCTTCGGGGGAGACCCAGTACTTC	CSVEASGETQYF
TRBV18	few	NA	15	TRBJ1-1	TGTGCCAGCTACCGCAGTCCGGACCAGAACACTGAAGCTTTCTTT	CASYRSPDQNTEAFF
TRBV7-2	many	NA	14	TRBJ2-2	TGTGCCAGCAGCTTGCACTCTGGGACCGGGGAGCTGTTTTTT	CASSLHSGTGELFF
TRBV7-9	NA	NA	16	TRBJ2-1	TGTGCCAGCAGCTTCCCGTTGGGCCCCGTGGGCAATGAGCAGTTCTTC	CASSFPLGPVGNEQFF
TRBV5-1	few	NA	13	TRBJ1-6	TGCGCCAGTTGCAAGGAGGGGAATTCACCCCTCCACTTT	CASCKEGNSPLHF
TRBV6-6	NA	NA	12	TRBJ2-7	TGTGCCAGCAGTGAGGGGGTCTACGAGCAGTACTTC	CASSEGVYEQYF
TRBV7-2	many	TRBD2	13	TRBJ2-5	TGTGCCAGCAGCTCCGCTAGCGGGGGGGCCCGGTACTTC	CASSSASGGARYF
TRBV7-8	few	NA	14	TRBJ1-1	TGTGCCAGCACCCGAACCTTTGACAACACTGAAGCTTTCTTT	CASTRTFDNTEAFF
TRBV29-1	many	TRBD1	13	TRBJ2-1	TGCAGCGCCTGGGACAGGGGCTCGGAGGAGCAGTTCTTC	CSAWDRGSEEQFF
TRBV11-2	NA	TRBD2	14	TRBJ2-1	TGTGCCAGCAGCACCCCTGCGGGGGGTAGGGAGCAGTTCTTC	CASSTPAGGREQFF
TRBV6-2/TRBV6-3	NA	NA	15	TRBJ1-2	TGTGCCAGCAGTTCCCGGGGCGGCGCTAACTATGGCTACACCTTC	CASSSRGGANYGYTF
TRBV10-2	many	NA	12	TRBJ1-1	TGCGCCAGCAGTGTAGGGGGCACTGAAGCTTTCTTT	CASSVGGTEAFF
TRBV29-1	NA	NA	15	TRBJ2-2	TGCAGCGTTGGAGGGGGGTATCCGAACACCGGGGAGCTGTTTTTT	CSVGGGYPNTGELFF
TRBV5-1	many	NA	16	TRBJ2-2	TGCGCCAGCAGCTTGGCGGCCTGGGGGGAAACCGGGGAGCTGTTTTTT	CASSLAAWGETGELFF
TRBV19	few	NA	14	TRBJ1-2	TGTGCCAGTAGTAAGGGCCCCCTGGAAAGTGGCTACACCTTC	CASSKGPLESGYTF
TRBV5-1	NA	TRBD1	17	TRBJ2-3	TGCGCCAGCAGCTTGGGAAGGACAGGGGGCAGTACAGATACGCAGTATTTT	CASSLGRTGGSTDTQYF
TRBV9	few	TRBD1	14	TRBJ2-1	TGTGCCAGCAGCGTAGCTCAGGGGGTCGATGAGCAGTTCTTC	CASSVAQGVDEQFF
TRBV7-2	few	NA	16	TRBJ2-4	TGTGCCAGCAGCTTATTCCCGCCAGTTGGCAAAAACATTCAGTACTTC	CASSLFPPVGKNIQYF
TRBV10-3	few	NA	14	TRBJ2-3	TGTGCCATCAGCGCCCCGGATCGTACAGATACGCAGTATTTT	CAISAPDRTDTQYF
TRBV5-1	NA	NA	13	TRBJ1-1	TGCGCCAGCAGCTTGGCCAAGGGGACTGAAGCTTTCTTT	CASSLAKGTEAFF
TRBV6-5	many	NA	15	TRBJ2-3	TGTGCCAGCAGTCCCGGGACATTGGGCCCAGATACGCAGTATTTT	CASSPGTLGPDTQYF
TRBV7-8	few	NA	16	TRBJ2-1	TGTGCCAGCAGCCTAGAGAGAATACGGGGGGCGGGCGAGCAGTTCTTC	CASSLERIRGAGEQFF
TRBV7-2	few	TRBD1	15	TRBJ1-1	TGTGCCAGCAGCCCACCAGGGACAGGGGGCACTGAAGCTTTCTTT	CASSPPGTGGTEAFF
TRBV20-1	NA	TRBD2	14	TRBJ2-3	TGCAGTGCTAAGACTAGCGGGGGATCAGATACGCAGTATTTT	CSAKTSGGSDTQYF
TRBV19	many	NA	13	TRBJ2-1	TGTGCCAGTAGTACGTCAGAAAACAATGAGCAGTTCTTC	CASSTSENNEQFF
TRBV5-6	NA	NA	13	TRBJ2-1	TGTGCCAGCCAAGGGCTCGGTGTCTCTGAGCAGTTCTTC	CASQGLGVSEQFF
TRBV6-5	NA	TRBD1	16	TRBJ2-7	TGTGCCAGCAGCCCCGGGCCCAGACAGGGGAAGGGCGAGCAGTACTTC	CASSPGPRQGKGEQYF
TRBV10-2	NA	NA	13	TRBJ2-2	TGCGCCAGCAGCAAGATCATCACCGGGGAGCTGTTTTTT	CASSKIITGELFF
TRBV6-2/TRBV6-3	NA	NA	12	TRBJ2-3	TGTGCCAGCAGTTACCGGTTTGATACGCAGTATTTT	CASSYRFDTQYF
TRBV4-2	NA	TRBD1	16	TRBJ1-1	TGTGCCAGCAGCCAAGAAGAGGGGACAGGGGGCACTGAAGCTTTCTTT	CASSQEEGTGGTEAFF
TRBV14	NA	NA	16	TRBJ2-5	TGTGCCAGCAGCCCGGGAGAGGGCCGGACCATGGAGACCCAGTACTTC	CASSPGEGRTMETQYF
TRBV19	NA	NA	17	TRBJ2-4	TGTGCCAGTAGTATTCAACGTTATCGGACGGGAGAAAACATTCAGTACTTC	CASSIQRYRTGENIQYF
TRBV5-6	NA	TRBD1	15	TRBJ1-1	TGTGCCAGCAGCTTGGCCAGACAGGGGTTCACTGAAGCTTTCTTT	CASSLARQGFTEAFF
TRBV20-1	NA	NA	13	TRBJ2-4	TGCAGTGCTAGGAGGGCCGGGGAAAACATTCAGTACTTC	CSARRAGENIQYF
TRBV4-3	NA	NA	14	TRBJ2-2	TGCGCCAGCAACCAAGGGCAGGGATCCGGGGAGCTGTTTTTT	CASNQGQGSGELFF
TRBV7-9	few	NA	16	TRBJ1-4	TGTGCCAGCAGCGGACCCCTTGAGGGGGTAGTAGAAAAACTGTTTTTT	CASSGPLEGVVEKLFF
TRBV5-1	few	TRBD1	15	TRBJ1-2	TGCGCCAGCAGCTATGGACAGGGTCCGACCTATGGCTACACCTTC	CASSYGQGPTYGYTF
TRBV6-5	NA	NA	15	TRBJ1-1	TGTGCCAGCAGCCGTCGCAGGGGCTTGAACACTGAAGCTTTCTTT	CASSRRRGLNTEAFF